This TCR beta chain derives from a study of T cell responses to AZD1222 COVID-19 vaccine. CDR1 and CDR2 from the germline V gene are GTSNPN and SVGIG (reference sequence). V was cut by 4 bases and J by 7 bases, with 10 bases left in between. The CDR3 is 11 residues long. Here immunoSEQ multiplex PCR was the method, and the copy in TCRdb shows in-frame clones only, minus some. This sample has 77,000 or so clones; roughly 91% occur once, and the top ten carry around 18%. The sequence was collected from an adult who received the AZD1222 COVID-19 vaccine. Sequences were derived from peripheral blood, sampled 28 days after the second AZD1222 dose. The J gene is TRBJ1-2, the V gene TRBV30; D call uncertain. DNA of the CDR3: TGTGCCTGGACTTCCCTGGGTGGCTACACCTTC. Its translation is CAWTSLGGYTF.